The entry below describes one TCR beta chain. Its antigen is as yet unknown. The record originates from a study of blood T cells in healthy people across ages. Study-level findings and limits: Long-lived and aged donors differed, with more naive CD4+ cells and higher diversity in the long-lived.

Germline V CDR1 and CDR2: MNHEY, SMNVEV (reference sequence). V was clipped by 7 bases and J by 5 bases, with 17 bases between them. The CDR3 sequence is 14 residues long. Peripheral blood samples of 7.5 to 10 milliliters were drawn from each donor. Through a sample-barcoded 5' primer and a J-beta primer mix, a second PCR was run for 7 to 11 cycles. MiXCR, run by TCRdb on the 5' RACE reads, gives a single entry per CDR3 protein. This sample has 1.4 million to 1.5 million distinct CDR3 sequences, with roughly 45% found just once. This chain joins TRBV27 and TRBJ2-5, with a tentative D call TRBD1 (5 bases). This sequence was found in a woman under 30 in good health. The specimen sequenced was blood. CDR3 residues: CASKPGIAWETQYF. The CDR3, as DNA: TGTGCCAGCAAACCAGGGATAGCTTGGGAGACCCAGTACTTC.